The 18 T cell receptor beta chains in this list originate from one sample, sequenced in a study of beta chain features in type 1 diabetes. Overall study findings and caveats: There was a moderate but significant shortening of TCRB CDR3s in all four CD4+ subsets of Type 1 diabetes patients.

These receptors are not linked to any known antigen. Reverse transcribing all isolated RNA meant expressed TCRB transcripts were sequenced. The protocol was immunoSEQ multiplex PCR, while the TCRdb copy is restricted to in-frame clones and leaves out a portion. The data show around 360,000 clones, with roughly an eighth seen just once and 0.0095% to 0.012% held by the top ten. Material: naive CD4+ T cells from blood. The receptors come from a woman aged 18-30 years with type 1 diabetes.

In its sample, this clone was seen a few times. This chain links TRBV5-1 with TRBJ2-7; TRBD2 aligns across 14 bases. CDR1 is SGHRS and CDR2 is YFSETQ in the germline V gene. Trimming took 0 bases from V and 4 from J; bases not matched to a gene: 6. The CDR3 spans 17 residues. The CDR3 spells CASSLVSGLAGGYEQYF. The CDR3 region has the DNA TGCGCCAGCAGCTTGGTTTCCGGACTAGCGGGAGGATACGAGCAGTACTTC.

To note about this clone: Other DNA sequences from this sample encode an identical CDR3 as well. The V gene is TRBV7-9, the J gene TRBJ2-3; TRBD2 is a possible D gene (6 bases). V was clipped by 2 bases and J by 0 bases, with 9 bases between them. Looked up from germline, CDR1 is SEHNR and CDR2 is FQNEAQ (reference sequence). The CDR3 sequence is 15 residues long. CDR3 DNA sequence: TGTGCCAGCAGCTTACTAAGCGGGAGCACAGATACGCAGTATTTT. It yields the protein CASSLLSGSTDTQYF.

The J gene is TRBJ2-1, the V gene TRBV29-1; the match to TRBD1 covers 7 bases. Trimming took 4 bases from V and 4 from J; bases not matched to a gene: 13. This CDR3 region has 16 residues. CDR1 is SQVTM, CDR2 ANQGSEA, per germline. The CDR3 DNA is TGCAGCGTTGTTCCGCAGGGGGTACGAGGATACAATGAGCAGTTCTTC. Translation: CSVVPQGVRGYNEQFF.

There are a few counts of this clone. Here the CDR3 DNA reads TGTGCCAGCAGCTCAGACCTTGGGAAGGGGGATGAGCAGTTCTTC. It encodes CASSSDLGKGDEQFF. The chain has TRBV5-4 and TRBJ2-1; a weak D match, TRBD1 (6 bases). The CDR3 totals 15 residues. Trimming stripped 3 bases from V and 8 bases from J, with 18 bases between. The germline CDR1 and CDR2 sequences are SGHNT and YYREEE (reference sequence). Complete variable domain (other parts from reference TRBV5-4 and TRBJ2-1): ETGVTQSPTHLIKTRGQQVTLRCSSQSGHNTVSWYQQALGQGPQFIFQYYREEENGRGNFPPRFSGLQFPNYSSELNVNALELDDSALYLCASSSDLGKGDEQFFGPGTRLTVL.

This clone was observed a handful of times. The chain has TRBV25-1 and TRBJ2-3, with 7 positions matching TRBD2. With V trimmed by 8 bases and J by 1 base, 3 bases remained unmatched. CDR3 length equals 13 residues. From germline, CDR1 is MGHDK and CDR2 SYGVNS. The CDR3 nucleotides are TGTGCCAGCGGTCGGGGGGGCACAGATACGCAGTATTTT. Protein sequence: CASGRGGTDTQYF.

Concerning this clone: The same CDR3 arises from other DNA sequences in this sample as well. The chain is built from TRBV7-2 and TRBJ2-7, with D perhaps matching TRBD2 (5 bases). CDR3 length equals 11 residues. The germline CDR1 and CDR2 sequences are SGHTA and FQGNSA. Deletions cut 2 bases from V and 6 bases from J, with 5 bases between. CDR3 coding DNA: TGTGCCAGCAGCTTACGGGGCGAGCAGTACTTC. Translation: CASSLRGEQYF.

A few counts support this clone. The genes are TRBV5-1 and TRBJ2-1, with D tentatively TRBD1 (7 bases). The CDR3 is made up of 15 amino acids. Germline values: CDR1 SGHRS, CDR2 YFSETQ. Trimming took off 4 bases at V and 8 bases at J, with 19 bases between the two ends. The DNA of the CDR3 is TGCGCCAGCAGCGTATGGGACAGCCCGGGAGATGAGCAGTTCTTC. It is translated as CASSVWDSPGDEQFF.

This chain uses TRBV5-1 with TRBJ1-4; TRBD1 might be the D (6 bases). The CDR3 sequence is 14 residues long. Germline loops: CDR1 SGHRS, CDR2 YFSETQ. The germline V and J ends were trimmed by 0 bases and 5 bases, with 8 bases remaining between them. This CDR3 is CASSLGQENEKLFF. CDR3 in DNA: TGCGCCAGCAGCTTGGGACAGGAGAATGAAAAACTGTTTTTT.

This clone was detected a few times. The sample carries other DNA sequences with the same CDR3. This chain uses TRBV2 with TRBJ1-1; D is unresolved. V lost 0 bases and J 4 bases, leaving 9 bases between the germline ends. The CDR3 runs 14 residues. Germline V gene sequence: CDR1 SNHLY, CDR2 FYNNEI. The CDR3 loop reads CASSEAGRGTEAFF. For the CDR3, the DNA is TGTGCCAGCAGTGAAGCGGGCCGGGGCACTGAAGCTTTCTTT.

Only a few counts were recorded for this clone. The chain employs TRBV5-4 and TRBJ2-1, with D perhaps matching TRBD2 (5 bases). Trimming stripped 2 bases from V and 4 bases from J, with 13 bases between. CDR3 length equals 15 residues. CDR1 and CDR2 from the germline V gene are SGHNT and YYREEE (reference sequence). The CDR3: CASSFELAGYNEQFF. DNA for the CDR3: TGTGCCAGCAGCTTCGAGCTAGCTGGATACAATGAGCAGTTCTTC.

This clone turned up a few times. V gene TRBV6-6 combines with J gene TRBJ2-5; the D gene is possibly TRBD2 (5 bases). This CDR3 has 12 amino acids. Between the trimmed V and J ends, which lost 8 bases and 4 bases, there was a span of 11 bases. Germline lookup yields CDR1 MNHNY and CDR2 SVGAGI (reference sequence). CDR3 amino acids: CASSRETETQYF. The CDR3 nucleotides read TGTGCCAGCTCGAGGGAAACAGAGACCCAGTACTTC.

The CDR3 DNA reads as TGTGCCAGCAGTTTACTAGCGGGAGCCCACGAGCAGTACTTC. It is translated as CASSLLAGAHEQYF. The chain couples TRBV27 to TRBJ2-7; 10 positions match TRBD2. Trimming at V came to 2 bases and at J to 5 bases, leaving 3 bases not matched to a gene. The CDR3 totals 14 residues. CDR1 and CDR2 (germline): MNHEY, SMNVEV (reference sequence).

This clone was observed a handful of times. The rearrangement joins TRBV14 to TRBJ1-1; D may be TRBD1 (6 bases). The CDR3 runs 13 residues. Germline V CDR1 and CDR2: SGHDN, FVKESK. Deletions cut 4 bases from V and 3 bases from J, with 9 bases between. The chain's CDR3 is CASSLTGYTEAFF. In nucleotides, the CDR3 is TGTGCCAGCAGCCTCACAGGGTACACTGAAGCTTTCTTT.

J is TRBJ2-5 and V is TRBV27; 9 bases fit TRBD1. Germline trimming cut 7 bases from V and 5 bases from J; bases unmatched to any gene: 11. CDR1 is MNHEY, CDR2 SMNVEV, per germline (reference sequence). The CDR3 runs to 15 residues. The CDR3 protein is CASKKGQGGWETQYF. The CDR3, as DNA: TGTGCCAGCAAAAAGGGACAGGGAGGTTGGGAGACCCAGTACTTC.

Notes on this clone: One end of the junction fails to match germline, which may point to a read error. The J gene is TRBJ2-5, the V gene TRBV7-2; no clear D. From germline, CDR1 is SGHTA and CDR2 FQGNSA. CDR3 length equals 16 residues. CDR3 residues: CASSLSPTKSGPTPYF. For the CDR3, the DNA is TGTGCCAGCAGCTTAAGTCCGACCAAGAGTGGGCCGACCCCGTACTTC.

V and J are TRBV28 and TRBJ2-1, with 7 bases fitting TRBD1. The germline gives CDR1 MDHEN, CDR2 SYDVKM. J was trimmed by 3 bases and V by 5 bases; bases with no gene match: 7. The CDR3 loop spans 15 amino acids. CDR3 DNA sequence: TGTGCCAGCAGTCCTCCGGACAGGAGCTACAATGAGCAGTTCTTC. Its protein is CASSPPDRSYNEQFF.

This clone was detected a few times. CDR3 amino acids: CASAGGGTDITYEQYF. CDR3 sequence (DNA): TGCGCCAGCGCCGGGGGCGGGACAGACATTACCTACGAGCAGTACTTC. V is TRBV5-1 and J is TRBJ2-7; D perhaps matches TRBD1 (7 bases). This CDR3 region has 16 residues. In germline, CDR1 is SGHRS, CDR2 YFSETQ. V was pared by 7 bases and J by 2 bases, with 22 bases between.

The chain combines TRBV4-3 with TRBJ2-5; TRBD2 aligns across 12 bases. Germline V CDR1 and CDR2: LGHNA, YSLEER. This CDR3 has 16 residues. V dropped 1 base and J dropped 4; count of bases not matched to a gene: 4. The DNA for the CDR3 is TGCGCCAGCAGCCAAGGCCCGGGACTAGCGGGAGAGACCCAGTACTTC. It encodes CASSQGPGLAGETQYF.